A single sample gave rise to the 17 T cell receptor beta chains below, sequenced in a study of a mutant IDH1 vaccine in newly diagnosed glioma. The time point denotes: week 47, end of study. One vaccine dose held 300 ug of mutant IDH1 20-mer peptide and came with topical imiquimod. Their antigens remain unidentified. The assay was immunoSEQ multiplex PCR, and TCRdb's table has in-frame clones only and misses some. The profile shows approximately 33,000 clones, 60% to 75% of them singletons. The material was PBMCs, obtained from a glioma patient whose treatment included an IDH1 peptide vaccine. The receptors derive from a middle-aged man with glioma.

This rearrangement joins TRBV19 to TRBJ2-1, with 9 bases identical to TRBD1. V gave up 5 bases and J gave up 10 bases; unmatched junction bases: 6. Germline CDR1 reads LNHDA; CDR2 reads SQIVND (reference sequence). CDR3 length: 13 amino acids. CDR3 bases: TGTGCCAGTAGTGCCGGGACAGGGAGCGAGCAGTTCTTC. Translation gives CASSAGTGSEQFF.

This clone was detected once. The chain uses TRBV7-9 and TRBJ2-1; 7 bases fit TRBD2. The CDR3 length is 15 residues. V lost 1 base and J lost 10; bases outside the gene matches: 10. Germline V lookup: CDR1 SEHNR, CDR2 FQNEAQ (reference sequence). CDR3 sequence (DNA): TGTGCCAGCAGCTTAGTGGGGACTACCCGGGAGGAGCAGTTCTTC. Translation gives CASSLVGTTREEQFF.

This clone was seen only a few times. The rearrangement joins TRBV21-1 to TRBJ2-5; the table's D call TRBD1 went unverified against the DNA. TRBV21-1 is a pseudogene. The length of the CDR3 is 12 residues. The CDR3 is CASSKWDTEVDF. The CDR3 nucleotides read TGTGCCAGCAGCAAATGGGACACAGAGGTGGACTTC.

The V and J genes are TRBV19 and TRBJ2-6; 9 positions match TRBD1. Germline CDR1 reads LNHDA; CDR2 reads SQIVND (reference sequence). V was pared by 4 bases and J by 2 bases, with 3 bases of the junction left unmatched. The CDR3 is 16 amino acids. CDR3 protein: CASSNRTGAGANVLTF. The CDR3, as DNA: TGTGCCAGTAGTAATCGGACAGGGGCTGGGGCCAACGTCCTGACTTTC.

The V and J genes are TRBV6-6 and TRBJ1-2; no reliable D call. This CDR3 has 13 amino acids. The germline V gene has CDR1 MNHNY and CDR2 SVGAGI (reference sequence). Trimming cost V 6 bases and J 2 bases, with 10 bases left between them. The CDR3 nucleotides are TGTGCCAGCAGACCTCAAGAGAACTATGGCTACACCTTC. Amino acids: CASRPQENYGYTF.

The V call is TRBV5-1, the J call TRBJ2-3; TRBD1 agrees at 9 bases. Germline values: CDR1 SGHRS, CDR2 YFSETQ. V dropped 4 bases and J dropped 6; count of bases not matched to a gene: 6. The length of the CDR3 is 14 residues. The CDR3 spells CASSKQGAGDTQYF. CDR3 nucleotide sequence: TGCGCCAGCAGCAAACAGGGGGCTGGTGATACGCAGTATTTT.

The chain carries TRBV29-1 and TRBJ2-7; D could derive from TRBD1 or TRBD2 (6 bases each). CDR1 SQVTM and CDR2 ANQGSEA come from the germline V gene. The CDR3 sequence is 13 residues long. V dropped 6 bases and J dropped 6 bases, with 18 bases sitting between them. The CDR3 is CSVRWEGGTEQYF. DNA of the CDR3: TGCAGCGTCCGGTGGGAAGGGGGGACCGAGCAGTACTTC.

The V call is TRBV4-1, the J call TRBJ1-1; no clear D. This CDR3 is 13 amino acids long. The V gene's germline CDR1 is MGHRA and CDR2 YSYEKL. The V end was cut by 5 bases, the J end by 12 bases, with 19 bases between. The CDR3 DNA follows: TGCGCCAGCAGCGCCAGCAGAGGAGCTGGGACTTTCTTT. Residues: CASSASRGAGTFF.

The V and J genes are TRBV27 and TRBJ2-7, with TRBD2 identical over 10 bases. There are 16 residues in the CDR3. Trimming cost V 6 bases and J 3 bases; bases outside gene matches: 11. Germline CDR1 MNHEY, CDR2 SMNVEV (reference sequence). CDR3 sequence reads: CASSPIPLAGVYEQYF. In nucleotides, the CDR3 is TGTGCCAGCAGCCCCATACCCCTAGCGGGAGTCTACGAGCAGTACTTC.

This clone came up a few times. The V and J genes are TRBV6-5 and TRBJ1-2; D gene uncertain. CDR1 MNHEY and CDR2 SVGAGI come from the germline V gene. The CDR3 sequence is 12 residues long. V lost 7 bases, J lost 8 bases, and 14 bases lay in between. DNA of the CDR3: TGTGCCAGCACCCAAAGACGTGGCGGCTACACCTTC. This encodes CASTQRRGGYTF.

The chain links TRBV13 to TRBJ2-2, with D possibly TRBD2 on 5 matching bases. CDR3 size: 18 residues. CDR1 is PRHDT and CDR2 is FYEKMQ in the germline V gene (reference sequence). Trimming cost V 1 base and J 1 base, with 16 bases left between them. The CDR3 is CASSLVGLAGRNTGELFF. CDR3 nucleotide sequence: TGTGCCAGCAGCTTAGTGGGCCTTGCGGGTCGGAACACCGGGGAGCTGTTTTTT.

This CDR3 is CASGPFTDTQYF. In DNA, the CDR3 is TGTGCCAGCGGACCTTTCACAGATACGCAGTATTTT. The chain carries TRBV27 and TRBJ2-3; no reliable D call. Germline CDR1 and CDR2: MNHEY and SMNVEV (reference sequence). Trimming removed 8 bases from V and 2 bases from J, with 8 bases in between. CDR3 length equals 12 residues.

J is TRBJ2-3 and V is TRBV7-2, with 7 bases aligning to TRBD2. Germline V gives CDR1 SGHTA, CDR2 FQGNSA. The CDR3 is 14 amino acids. After removal of 0 bases from V and 5 bases from J, the junction contained 2 bases not matched to a gene. Here the CDR3 DNA reads TGTGCCAGCAGCTTAGCGGGAGGGCAAGATACGCAGTATTTT. Residues: CASSLAGGQDTQYF.

The V gene is TRBV2, the J gene TRBJ1-1, with D hard to call. The V end was cut by 6 bases, the J end by 0 bases, with 8 bases between. Germline V gene data show CDR1 as SNHLY and CDR2 as FYNNEI. This CDR3 comprises 13 residues. The CDR3 loop is CASRAEVNTEAFF. CDR3 nucleotide sequence: TGTGCCAGCAGAGCCGAGGTGAACACTGAAGCTTTCTTT.

The chain recombines TRBV5-5 with TRBJ1-1; D possibly corresponds to TRBD1 (6 bases). Germline V CDR1 and CDR2: SGHKS, YYEKEE (reference sequence). This CDR3 is built from 16 residues. V dropped 6 bases and J dropped 1 base, with 19 bases sitting between them. CDR3 loop: CASTIGGDIRNTEAFF. The CDR3 nucleotides read TGTGCCAGCACCATCGGCGGGGACATTCGGAACACTGAAGCTTTCTTT. The complete variable domain, with remaining parts taken from reference TRBV5-5 and TRBJ1-1, reads DAGVTQSPTHLIKTRGQQVTLRCSPISGHKSVSWYQQVLGQGPQFIFQYYEKEERGRGNFPDRFSARQFPNYSSELNVNALLLGDSALYLCASTIGGDIRNTEAFFGQGTRLTVV.

This clone was seen more than once but under ten times. The V gene is TRBV27, the J gene TRBJ1-5; the match to TRBD1 covers 12 bases. CDR1 and CDR2 from the germline V gene are MNHEY and SMNVEV (reference sequence). Unmatched junction bases numbered 1, after V lost 8 bases and J lost 5 bases. The CDR3 is 13 amino acids. The CDR3 DNA sequence: TGTGCCAGCTGGGACAGGGGGCATCAGCCCCAGCATTTT. Encoded protein: CASWDRGHQPQHF.

V is TRBV5-4 and J is TRBJ2-2; D is undetermined. The ends were cut back, 9 bases at V and 2 bases at J, with 17 bases in the middle. The germline V gene has CDR1 SGHNT and CDR2 YYREEE (reference sequence). The CDR3 is 15 amino acids. The chain's CDR3 is CATTTWSTNTGELFF. The CDR3, as DNA: TGTGCCACCACCACGTGGTCCACTAACACCGGGGAGCTGTTTTTT.